This TCR beta chain was observed in a study of T-cell reconstitution after alpha-beta-depleted transplantation in children. General study results and limits: Reported findings indicate that, about two months after transplant, alpha-beta T cells came from several hundred expanded clones, which were derived from non-depleted graft cells. Where some patients showed high TCRbeta diversity at day 60, it came from recipient T cells and thymic progenitors that had survived. It was newly produced T cells that mostly accounted for T-cell counts and diversity one year after transplant.

On this clonotype: As yet, its antigen is unknown.

During its preparation, the TCRbeta library received unique molecular identifiers. TCRdb redid the calling of the PCR reads with MiXCR, one entry per CDR3 protein. Of 610,000 or so distinct CDR3 sequences detected, 25% to 30% appear once; the ten largest clones hold about 35%. The V end was cut by 0 bases, the J end by 0 bases, with 6 bases between. Germline lookup yields CDR1 SGDLS and CDR2 YYNGEE. This CDR3 spans 14 amino acids. The TCR comes from a boy in the first two years of life with Wiskott-Aldrich syndrome, due to receive a stem cell transplant. The chain couples TRBV9 to TRBJ1-1; D not certain. Sequences were derived from PBMCs, sampled before TCRalphabeta/CD19-depleted stem cell transplant. CDR3 sequence (DNA): TGTGCCAGCAGCGTAGGGGCGGTGAACACTGAAGCTTTCTTT. Encoded protein: CASSVGAVNTEAFF. The full variable domain, rest sourced from reference TRBV9 and TRBJ1-1, is DSGVTQTPKHLITATGQRVTLRCSPRSGDLSVYWYQQSLDQGLQFLIQYYNGEERAKGNILERFSAQQFPDLHSELNLSSLELGDSALYFCASSVGAVNTEAFFGQGTRLTVV.